Listed here is a single TCR beta chain. The antigen is unknown. Isolating PBMCs gave at least 6 million of these cells per sample. This sample is part of a study of blood T cells in healthy people across ages. The CDR3 sequence is 15 residues long. V was clipped by 6 bases and J by 7 bases; unmatched bases: 10. With a J-beta primer mix and a sample-barcoded 5' primer, a second PCR ran 7 to 11 cycles. Each cDNA molecule was tagged by a template-switch adaptor with 12 random nucleotides. A single record per CDR3 protein comes from TCRdb applying MiXCR to the 5' RACE reads. The sample carries more than 1,400,000 distinct CDR3 sequences, roughly 40% recorded once. Overall study findings and caveats: Expanded clonotype shifts may have been confounded, as the donors had an unknown CMV status.

This chain uses TRBV12-3 or TRBV12-4 with TRBJ1-2, with TRBD1 identical over 11 bases. The specimen was blood. The receptor comes from a woman aged 18-29 years in good health. This CDR3 reads CASRLQGQGASGYTF. In DNA form, the CDR3 reads TGTGCCAGCAGGTTACAAGGACAGGGGGCGAGTGGCTACACCTTC.